Below are 12 T cell receptor beta chains sequenced from a single sample in a study of siplizumab effects on memory and regulatory T cells. Using immunoSEQ multiplex PCR, the repertoire was profiled, and TCRdb retains in-frame clones only, with some absent. This sample has approximately 110,000 clones, with roughly 91% found just once. Sequenced sample: CD4+ T cells sorted from blood. The source of these receptors is a human donor in good health.

The V gene is TRBV6-6, the J gene TRBJ2-7; possible D gene TRBD2, 5 bases. Germline V gives CDR1 MNHNY, CDR2 SVGAGI (reference sequence). This CDR3 is 14 amino acids long. With 6 bases removed from V and 0 bases from J, the gap between germline ends came to 12 bases. The CDR3 protein is CASSPHRGSYEQYF. The CDR3 DNA reads TGTGCCAGCAGCCCACACCGGGGCTCCTACGAGCAGTACTTC.

This chain uses TRBV2 with TRBJ1-1; possible D gene TRBD1, 6 bases. CDR1 SNHLY and CDR2 FYNNEI come from the germline V gene. CDR3 length: 15 amino acids. The V end was cut by 0 bases, the J end by 2 bases, with 10 bases between. The CDR3 DNA is TGTGCCAGCAGTGAAGCGCGGGGGGCCAACACTGAAGCTTTCTTT. This sequence encodes CASSEARGANTEAFF. Variable domain in full (rest from reference TRBV2 and TRBJ1-1): EPEVTQTPSHQVTQMGQEVILRCVPISNHLYFYWYRQILGQKVEFLVSFYNNEISEKSEIFDDQFSVERPDGSNFTLKIRSTKLEDSAMYFCASSEARGANTEAFFGQGTRLTVV.

This CDR3 is CASSLEGLGNTEAFF. The CDR3 DNA sequence: TGTGCCAGCAGCTTAGAGGGCTTGGGGAACACTGAAGCTTTCTTT. The chain links TRBV7-8 to TRBJ1-1; D unclear. Between the trimmed V and J ends, which lost 1 base and 1 base, there was a span of 10 bases. The V gene's germline CDR1 is SGHVS and CDR2 FQNEAQ. CDR3 length: 15 amino acids.

V and J are TRBV29-1 and TRBJ2-3, with D possibly being TRBD2 (6 bases). The germline V and J ends were trimmed by 3 bases and 1 base, with 8 bases remaining between them. The CDR3 consists of 13 residues. Germline V gene lookup returns CDR1 SQVTM and CDR2 ANQGSEA. CDR3 loop: CSVEASGTDTQYF. The CDR3 nucleotides read TGCAGCGTTGAGGCTAGCGGCACAGATACGCAGTATTTT.

Points on this clone: This CDR3 is also generated by other DNA sequences in the sample. V usage is TRBV30 and J usage is TRBJ1-2, with D possibly being TRBD1 (5 bases). CDR3 length: 12 amino acids. The germline V gene has CDR1 GTSNPN and CDR2 SVGIG (reference sequence). V shed 5 bases and J shed 5 bases, with 12 bases lying between them. The chain's CDR3 is CAWSQGRYGYTF. For the CDR3, the DNA is TGTGCCTGGTCCCAGGGCCGTTATGGCTACACCTTC. Looking up the rest from reference TRBV30 and TRBJ1-2 gives the full variable domain: SQTIHQWPATLVQPVGSPLSLECTVEGTSNPNLYWYRQAAGRGLQLLFYSVGIGQISSEVPQNLSASRPQDRQFILSSKKLLLSDSGFYLCAWSQGRYGYTFGSGTRLTVV.

The V gene is TRBV5-1, the J gene TRBJ1-2, with D perhaps TRBD1 (6 bases). V dropped 3 bases and J dropped 5 bases, with 17 bases sitting between them. The CDR3 totals 15 residues. Germline-derived CDR1 and CDR2 are SGHRS and YFSETQ. The CDR3 region is CASSWVSGAGYGYTF. The CDR3, as DNA: TGCGCCAGCAGCTGGGTGTCGGGGGCAGGATATGGCTACACCTTC.

The chain combines TRBV7-3 with TRBJ1-3; no clear D gene. From germline, CDR1 is SGHTA and CDR2 FQGTGA. CDR3 length: 13 amino acids. Between the trimmed V and J ends, which lost 1 base and 0 bases, there was a span of 1 base. CDR3 nucleotide sequence: TGTGCCAGCAGCTTAAACTCTGGAAACACCATATATTTT. This encodes CASSLNSGNTIYF.

This clone was counted a single time. This chain joins TRBV11-2 and TRBJ1-1; D may be TRBD1 (6 bases). The CDR3 extends over 13 amino acids. Trimming took 0 bases from V and 9 from J, leaving 11 bases between them. Germline-derived CDR1 and CDR2 are SGHAT and FQNNGV. CDR3 in amino acids: CASSLDLQGKAFF. DNA of the CDR3: TGTGCCAGCAGCTTAGACCTCCAGGGGAAAGCTTTCTTT.

The J gene is TRBJ2-5, the V gene TRBV11-1; 8 bases line up with TRBD2. Looked up from germline, CDR1 is SGHAT and CDR2 is FQDESV (reference sequence). CDR3 length equals 13 residues. The trim removed 2 bases at V and 5 bases at J, leaving 1 base unmatched. In DNA, the CDR3 is TGTGCCAGCAGCTTATCTAGCGGGGAGACCCAGTACTTC. It is translated as CASSLSSGETQYF. Based on the CDR3 plus reference TRBV11-1 and TRBJ2-5, the full variable domain is EAEVAQSPRYKITEKSQAVAFWCDPISGHATLYWYRQILGQGPELLVQFQDESVVDDSQLPKDRFSAERLKGVDSTLKIQPAELGDSAMYLCASSLSSGETQYFGPGTRLLVL.

The V and J genes are TRBV12-5 and TRBJ1-5, with 7 bases matching TRBD1. The CDR3 loop spans 14 amino acids. After removal of 1 base from V and 5 bases from J, the junction contained 2 bases not matched to a gene. The V gene's germline CDR1 is LGHNT and CDR2 FRNRAP. The CDR3: CASGLGTGDQPQHF. Written as DNA, the CDR3 is TGTGCTAGTGGTTTGGGGACAGGTGATCAGCCCCAGCATTTT.

This clone was recorded only once. The chain combines TRBV10-3 with TRBJ1-1; 7 bases agree with TRBD1. Germline CDR1 ENHRY, CDR2 SYGVKD. V trimming: 2 bases; J trimming: 10 bases; junction bases outside the gene matches: 7. This CDR3 comprises 13 residues. The CDR3, as DNA: TGTGCCATCAGTGAGGACAGGGACTTGGGAGCTTTCTTT. It is translated as CAISEDRDLGAFF.

V usage is TRBV5-1 and J usage is TRBJ2-5; D gene ambiguous. Germline assignment: CDR1 SGHRS and CDR2 YFSETQ. V lost 0 bases to trimming and J lost 1 base, with 7 bases between them. The CDR3 sequence is 14 residues long. The CDR3 DNA follows: TGCGCCAGCAGCTTGGTTACAGTCCAAGAGACCCAGTACTTC. As protein: CASSLVTVQETQYF.